This TCR beta chain was documented in a study of blood T cell repertoires in COVID-19. Only in-frame clones appear in the TCRdb table, and some are missing; sequencing was by immunoSEQ multiplex PCR. The sample records over 75,000 clones, approximately 90% being singletons. This clone was found once. Germline V CDR1 and CDR2: WSHSY, SAAADI. The J segment lost 2 bases and the V segment lost 8 bases, leaving 8 bases of the junction unmatched. This CDR3 spans 14 amino acids. Sequencing was done on a sample of peripheral blood. The clonotype was recovered from a human donor with COVID-19, enrolled during active disease. The donor label of this sample is uncertain. The chain uses TRBV10-2 and TRBJ1-2; 7 nucleotides agree with TRBD1. DNA of the CDR3: TGCGCCAGCGCCGGGCCAGGGGGGAACTATGGCTACACCTTC. The encoded protein is CASAGPGGNYGYTF.